This T cell receptor (beta chain) was sequenced in a study of human T cells and chemical hapten exposure. Time point here: pre-sensitization, week 0. The sample's treatment: therapeutic diphenylcyclopropenone sensitization with weekly scalp DPC. Germline lookup yields CDR1 LNHDA and CDR2 SQIVND (reference sequence). The V and J ends lost 3 bases and 2 bases respectively, with 13 bases between them. The CDR3 contains 15 residues. Study-wide results and caveats: DPC sensitization produced no change in TCRs with frequency above 1 in 1000. Alopecia in all donors means immunity may differ from healthy individuals.

MiXCR was run by TCRdb on the RACE reads, yielding one entry per CDR3 protein. The sample has about 110,000 distinct CDR3 sequences, more than 10% seen once. This clonotype was seen repeatedly, ten times or more. Its target is unknown. The input for sequencing was whole blood, taken in connection with sensitization to the hapten diphenylcyclopropenone (DPC). V usage is TRBV19 and J usage is TRBJ1-2, with a weak D call TRBD1 (5 bases). The clonotype comes from a woman between 45 and 65 years old with alopecia areata. Some clones in this sample may be carry-over from other donors' samples. CDR3 residues: CASSIPGRLNYGYTF. In nucleotides, the CDR3 is TGTGCCAGTAGTATCCCGGGACGGTTAAACTATGGCTACACCTTC. The whole variable domain, remainder taken from reference TRBV19 and TRBJ1-2, is DGGITQSPKYLFRKEGQNVTLSCEQNLNHDAMYWYRQDPGQGLRLIYYSQIVNDFQKGDIAEGYSVSREKKESFPLTVTSAQKNPTAFYLCASSIPGRLNYGYTFGSGTRLTVV.